The source of this TCR beta chain is a study of cytomegalovirus exposure and HLA in healthy donors. This CDR3 contains 14 residues. Germline assignment: CDR1 SEHNR and CDR2 FQNEAQ (reference sequence). J lost 5 bases, V lost 8 bases, and 6 bases had no gene match. This clone was counted a single time. 13 Jbeta primers and 60 Vbeta primers were used for the PCR. Sequenced by immunoSEQ multiplex PCR; TCRdb stores in-frame clones only, minus some. Of 200,000 or so clones listed, about 90% are singletons. Sequencing was done on a sample of PBMCs. The source is a girl under three years old in good health and CMV-seronegative. The chain uses TRBV7-9 and TRBJ2-2; 9 bases agree with TRBD2. CDR3 sequence reads: CASRRLADTGELFF. Written as DNA, the CDR3 is TGTGCCAGCCGAAGACTAGCGGATACCGGGGAGCTGTTTTTT. Full variable domain (outside the CDR3, taken from reference TRBV7-9 and TRBJ2-2): DTGVSQNPRHKITKRGQNVTFRCDPISEHNRLYWYRQTLGQGPEFLTYFQNEAQLEKSRLLSDRFSAERPKGSFSTLEIQRTEQGDSAMYLCASRRLADTGELFFGEGSRLTVL.